The 10 T cell receptor beta chains presented below share a single source sample, sequenced in a study of T-cell reconstitution after alpha-beta-depleted transplantation in children. Preparation of the TCRbeta library was carried out with unique molecular identifiers. Using its own MiXCR run on the PCR reads, TCRdb lists one record per CDR3 protein. The sample records about 200,000 distinct CDR3 sequences, approximately 7% being singletons. Sequenced here: PBMCs, sampled before TCRalphabeta/CD19-depleted stem cell transplant. These receptor sequences come from a boy aged 2-15 years with acute lymphoblastic leukemia, due to receive a stem cell transplant.

This clonotype was found many times. The chain uses TRBV5-1 and TRBJ2-3; 7 nucleotides agree with TRBD1. The germline gives CDR1 SGHRS, CDR2 YFSETQ. Trimming at V came to 5 bases and at J to 5 bases, leaving 20 bases not matched to a gene. The CDR3 contains 18 residues. The CDR3 is CASRSQTGQRKTLDTQYF. For the CDR3, the DNA is TGCGCCAGCAGATCTCAAACGGGACAGCGCAAGACTTTAGATACGCAGTATTTT.

This clonotype was seen only a few times. The chain has TRBV5-1 and TRBJ1-1; D not certain. From germline, CDR1 is SGHRS and CDR2 YFSETQ. The CDR3 runs 15 residues. Trimming shortened V by 4 bases and J by 0 bases, and 13 bases separated the two germline ends. CDR3 sequence (DNA): TGCGCCAGCAGCCAGTCAGCGGCGGTGAACACTGAAGCTTTCTTT. Protein sequence: CASSQSAAVNTEAFF.

This clonotype has ten or more counts. The chain couples TRBV20-1 to TRBJ2-7; a possible D gene is TRBD1 (6 bases). The CDR3 covers 17 residues. Trimming took 1 base from V and 0 from J, leaving 19 bases between them. The V gene's germline CDR1 is DFQATT and CDR2 SNEGSKA (reference sequence). The CDR3 sequence: CSARGWVGGPISYEQYF. CDR3 nucleotide sequence: TGCAGTGCTAGAGGCTGGGTTGGGGGCCCCATCTCCTACGAGCAGTACTTC.

This clonotype was counted at least ten times. The V gene is TRBV7-6, the J gene TRBJ1-4; TRBD1 matches 11 bases. Germline trimming cut 5 bases from V and 8 bases from J; bases unmatched to any gene: 4. Germline CDR1 and CDR2: SGHVS and FNYEAQ. This CDR3 contains 14 residues. The CDR3 protein is CASSARTGGEKLFF. CDR3 sequence (DNA): TGTGCCAGCAGCGCCCGGACAGGGGGCGAAAAACTGTTTTTT.

The chain has TRBV20-1 and TRBJ2-5, with 12 bases that match TRBD2. The CDR3 runs 16 residues. With 0 bases clipped from V and 5 bases from J, the junction kept 7 bases outside the gene matches. The germline V gene encodes CDR1 DFQATT and CDR2 SNEGSKA (reference sequence). The CDR3 loop reads CSARDPGLAGGETQYF. CDR3 nucleotides: TGCAGTGCTAGAGATCCGGGACTAGCGGGTGGGGAGACCCAGTACTTC.

This clonotype has at least ten counts. This chain links TRBV5-6 with TRBJ2-2, with no clear D. V lost 2 bases and J lost 6, with 8 bases in between. Germline V gene sequence: CDR1 SGHDT, CDR2 YYEEEE. The CDR3 runs 13 residues. The CDR3 DNA reads TGTGCCAGCAGCTTTGTGGGTCCCGGGGAGCTGTTTTTT. It yields the protein CASSFVGPGELFF.

This clonotype was recorded many times. This chain connects TRBV28 to TRBJ2-7; D remains unclear. The length of the CDR3 is 10 residues. Germline assignment: CDR1 MDHEN and CDR2 SYDVKM. V dropped 1 base and J dropped 6 bases, with 1 base sitting between them. CDR3 in DNA: TGTGCCAGCAGTTTATCCGAGCAGTACTTC. Amino acid sequence: CASSLSEQYF.

This clonotype was counted between two and nine times. The rearrangement links TRBV7-9 to TRBJ1-3; D uncertain. Trimming removed 6 bases from V and 0 bases from J, with 12 bases in between. This CDR3 has 15 residues. Looked up from germline, CDR1 is SEHNR and CDR2 is FQNEAQ (reference sequence). CDR3 bases: TGTGCCAGCAGGAAAGTCGGTGACTCTGGAAACACCATATATTTT. It specifies CASRKVGDSGNTIYF.

The rearrangement uses TRBV14 and TRBJ2-5; the D gene is possibly TRBD1 (7 bases). This CDR3 contains 14 residues. Trimming shortened V by 5 bases and J by 7 bases, and 17 bases separated the two germline ends. Germline V gives CDR1 SGHDN, CDR2 FVKESK. In DNA form, the CDR3 reads TGTGCCAGCAGCTCAGGGGGAGGTAGTCGGACCCAGTACTTC. This translates into CASSSGGGSRTQYF.

The chain links TRBV2 to TRBJ2-3, with TRBD1 matching 7 bases. This CDR3 comprises 14 residues. The ends lost 7 bases at V and 1 base at J; junction bases unmatched: 5. The germline V gene encodes CDR1 SNHLY and CDR2 FYNNEI. Written as DNA, the CDR3 is TGTGCCAGCAATTTAGACAGGGGCACAGATACGCAGTATTTT. It is translated as CASNLDRGTDTQYF.